These 29 T cell receptor beta chains came from one sample sequenced in a study of human T cells and chemical hapten exposure. Time point given: pre-sensitization, week 0. Documented treatment: therapeutic diphenylcyclopropenone sensitization with weekly scalp DPC. TCRdb passed the RACE reads through MiXCR, listing each CDR3 protein once. The sample contains under 300,000 distinct CDR3 sequences, 8.6% of which appear only once. The input for sequencing was whole blood, taken in connection with sensitization to the hapten diphenylcyclopropenone (DPC). The receptors shown here come from a woman aged 40 to 50 with alopecia areata. Some clones in this sample may be carry-over from other donors' samples.

This clonotype has only a few counts. This rearrangement joins TRBV12-3 or TRBV12-4 to TRBJ2-5; 9 positions match TRBD1. The CDR3 has 14 amino acids. J lost 4 bases, V lost 6 bases, and 6 bases had no gene match. CDR3 amino acids: CASRTGTGRETQYF. In DNA, the CDR3 is TGTGCCAGCAGAACCGGGACAGGGAGAGAGACCCAGTACTTC.

The V gene is TRBV4-2, the J gene TRBJ1-6; D unclear. With 1 base removed from V and 4 bases from J, the gap between germline ends came to 8 bases. Per germline, CDR1 LGHNA and CDR2 YNFKEQ. The CDR3 extends over 15 amino acids. The CDR3 reads CASSQAEPYNSPLHF. CDR3 coding DNA: TGTGCCAGCAGCCAAGCGGAGCCTTATAATTCACCCCTCCACTTT.

The V and J genes are TRBV29-1 and TRBJ2-3, with 9 bases identical to TRBD1. Germline-derived CDR1 and CDR2 are SQVTM and ANQGSEA. CDR3 size: 13 residues. Trimming removed 7 bases from V and 5 bases from J; junction bases left unmatched: 7. In DNA form, the CDR3 reads TGCAGCGCCGGGACAGGGAGTAAAGATACGCAGTATTTT. This sequence encodes CSAGTGSKDTQYF.

This clonotype was found a few times. The V gene is TRBV5-6, the J gene TRBJ2-6, with D unresolved. The CDR3 is made up of 14 amino acids. V lost 5 bases and J 4 bases, leaving 10 bases between the germline ends. Germline CDR1 is SGHDT and CDR2 is YYEEEE. The DNA of the CDR3 is TGTGCCAGCAGAACAATCACGGGGGCCAACGTCCTGACTTTC. It is translated as CASRTITGANVLTF.

The chain recombines TRBV6-1 with TRBJ2-3; D may correspond to TRBD1 or TRBD2 (6 bases each). Trimming took off 4 bases at V and 7 bases at J, with 15 bases between the two ends. CDR1 is MNHNS and CDR2 is SASEGT in the germline V gene. The CDR3 sequence is 14 residues long. The CDR3 DNA is TGTGCCAGCAGTGGAGACAGGAGGGGGAATACGCAGTATTTT. It translates to CASSGDRRGNTQYF.

This sequence joins TRBV7-2 and TRBJ2-5, with 7 bases aligning to TRBD1. The V and J ends lost 5 bases and 5 bases, in that order; junction bases with no gene match: 8. The CDR3 runs to 14 residues. The V gene's germline CDR1 is SGHTA and CDR2 FQGNSA. Written as DNA, the CDR3 is TGTGCCAGCAGCAGAACAGGGGATAGGGAGACCCAGTACTTC. It encodes CASSRTGDRETQYF.

This clonotype was observed a handful of times. The V gene is TRBV4-3, the J gene TRBJ2-1, with 10 bases identical to TRBD1. Germline V gene data show CDR1 as LGHNA and CDR2 as YSLEER. V lost 0 bases to trimming and J lost 4 bases; unmatched junction nucleotides: 3. This CDR3 comprises 16 residues. This chain's CDR3 is CASSQEGTGVYNEQFF. DNA for the CDR3: TGCGCCAGCAGCCAAGAAGGGACAGGGGTTTACAATGAGCAGTTCTTC.

The rearrangement links TRBV20-1 to TRBJ2-7; 10 positions match TRBD2. The CDR3 extends over 14 amino acids. J gave up 7 bases and V 7 bases, and 13 bases lay outside the gene matches. Germline V gives CDR1 DFQATT, CDR2 SNEGSKA (reference sequence). CDR3 bases: TGCAGTGGAACGACTAGCGGGCTTTCACGAGAGCAGTACTTC. As protein: CSGTTSGLSREQYF.

The rearrangement joins TRBV5-1 to TRBJ2-7; 10 bases map to TRBD2. The CDR3 runs 15 residues. Germline V gives CDR1 SGHRS, CDR2 YFSETQ. V lost 3 bases, J lost 0 bases, and 3 bases stayed unmatched. The CDR3 is CASSSLAGSSYEQYF. The CDR3 DNA sequence: TGCGCCAGCAGCTCACTAGCGGGAAGCTCCTACGAGCAGTACTTC.

The table lists this clonotype with many counts. The chain employs TRBV29-1 and TRBJ2-5, with D possibly being TRBD1 or TRBD2 (5 bases each). V lost 6 bases, J lost 5 bases, and 10 bases lay in between. The germline CDR1 and CDR2 sequences are SQVTM and ANQGSEA. The CDR3 runs to 11 residues. The CDR3: CSVSGTETQYF. DNA for the CDR3: TGCAGCGTCTCCGGGACCGAGACCCAGTACTTC.

This clonotype has more than one count but fewer than ten. The chain is built from TRBV5-1 and TRBJ2-5; D may correspond to TRBD1 or TRBD2 (5 bases each). Deletions cut 5 bases from V and 4 bases from J, with 15 bases between. CDR3 length: 14 amino acids. Per germline, CDR1 SGHRS and CDR2 YFSETQ. The CDR3 here is CASRRGEARETQYF. As DNA, the CDR3 is TGCGCCAGCAGACGGGGCGAGGCTCGAGAGACCCAGTACTTC. The full variable domain, completed using reference TRBV5-1 and TRBJ2-5, is KAGVTQTPRYLIKTRGQQVTLSCSPISGHRSVSWYQQTPGQGLQFLFEYFSETQRNKGNFPGRFSGRQFSNSRSEMNVSTLELGDSALYLCASRRGEARETQYFGPGTRLLVL.

This clonotype was detected only a few times. CDR3 residues: CASSLSALPGEQYF. The CDR3 nucleotides read TGTGCCAGCAGCCTGTCCGCCCTCCCGGGCGAGCAGTACTTC. The gene calls are TRBV6-2 or TRBV6-3 and TRBJ2-7; D uncertain. This CDR3 has 14 residues. Germline lookup yields CDR1 MNHEY and CDR2 SVGEGT. V was cut by 6 bases and J by 6 bases, with 18 bases left in between.

This clonotype was picked up a small number of times. The rearrangement uses TRBV7-2 and TRBJ2-3; D might be TRBD1 or TRBD2, each matching 6 bases. V lost 4 bases to trimming and J lost 2 bases, with 22 bases between them. The CDR3 covers 18 residues. From germline, CDR1 is SGHTA and CDR2 FQGNSA. Here the CDR3 DNA reads TGTGCCAGCAGCTCACCCTGGGGGGCTAACCCGACCACAGATACGCAGTATTTT. Residues: CASSSPWGANPTTDTQYF.

This clonotype showed up many times. The chain joins TRBV6-5 to TRBJ2-7; the D is unclear. Trimming took 0 bases from V and 2 from J, leaving 11 bases between them. Germline CDR1 and CDR2: MNHEY and SVGAGI. This CDR3 spans 15 amino acids. The CDR3 here is CASSYSGDGPYEQYF. DNA of the CDR3: TGTGCCAGCAGTTACTCAGGCGACGGACCCTACGAGCAGTACTTC.

This chain uses TRBV4-2 with TRBJ1-1, with D unresolved. Germline V gives CDR1 LGHNA, CDR2 YNFKEQ. This CDR3 contains 16 residues. V lost 5 bases and J 5 bases, leaving 21 bases between the germline ends. The CDR3 region has the DNA TGTGCCAGCAGCAATCGAGGGCGGGTCACGGGGACTGAAGCTTTCTTT. This translates into CASSNRGRVTGTEAFF.

The chain combines TRBV7-2 with TRBJ2-7; TRBD1 matches at 8 bases. This CDR3 has 15 residues. V trimming: 5 bases; J trimming: 5 bases; junction bases outside the gene matches: 11. Per the germline V gene, CDR1 is SGHTA and CDR2 is FQGNSA. In DNA, the CDR3 is TGTGCCAGCAGCCCTTGGACAGGGTCCGGGGACGAGCAGTACTTC. It encodes CASSPWTGSGDEQYF.

This clonotype was detected a few times. The chain employs TRBV7-9 and TRBJ1-1, with TRBD1 as a possible D gene (6 bases). This CDR3 has 14 residues. Germline V CDR1 and CDR2: SEHNR, FQNEAQ (reference sequence). The V end was cut by 4 bases, the J end by 4 bases, with 13 bases between. The chain's CDR3 is CASSYAGAGTEAFF. CDR3 DNA sequence: TGTGCCAGCAGCTACGCGGGGGCTGGCACTGAAGCTTTCTTT. The full variable domain, completed using reference TRBV7-9 and TRBJ1-1, is DTGVSQNPRHKITKRGQNVTFRCDPISEHNRLYWYRQTLGQGPEFLTYFQNEAQLEKSRLLSDRFSAERPKGSFSTLEIQRTEQGDSAMYLCASSYAGAGTEAFFGQGTRLTVV.

The chain joins TRBV6-1 to TRBJ2-3, with D perhaps matching TRBD2 (6 bases). CDR3 length: 16 residues. Germline CDR1 reads MNHNS; CDR2 reads SASEGT. Trimming removed 6 bases from V and 2 bases from J, with 18 bases in between. The CDR3 DNA sequence: TGTGCCAGCAGCGCCAGTAGGACTACTCTCACAGATACGCAGTATTTT. This gives the protein CASSASRTTLTDTQYF.

V and J are TRBV20-1 and TRBJ2-7; 10 bases align to TRBD2. The CDR3 runs to 15 residues. Germline lookup yields CDR1 DFQATT and CDR2 SNEGSKA (reference sequence). Trimming removed 6 bases from V and 6 bases from J; junction bases left unmatched: 14. CDR3 residues: CSAPTHSGRLAEQYF. Here the CDR3 DNA reads TGCAGTGCCCCCACCCATAGCGGGAGGTTAGCCGAGCAGTACTTC.

In its sample, this clonotype was seen a few times. This rearrangement joins TRBV28 to TRBJ2-1, with D unclear. The CDR3 spans 12 residues. Trimming took off 5 bases at V and 10 bases at J, with 12 bases between the two ends. The germline V gene encodes CDR1 MDHEN and CDR2 SYDVKM. This chain's CDR3 is CASSLPVKEQFF. CDR3 in DNA: TGTGCCAGCAGTCTCCCCGTGAAGGAGCAGTTCTTC.

The rearrangement uses TRBV3-1 and TRBJ1-1; tentatively, D is TRBD1 (5 bases). V was shortened by 1 base and J by 11 bases, with 17 bases between the two germline ends. There are 14 residues in the CDR3. CDR1 is LGHDT, CDR2 YNNKEL, per germline (reference sequence). CDR3: CASSQGGTGNKAFF. Here the CDR3 DNA reads TGTGCCAGCAGCCAAGGAGGGACCGGGAATAAGGCTTTCTTT.

This clonotype appeared many times. The rearrangement uses TRBV5-5 and TRBJ2-4; 11 bases agree with TRBD2. CDR1 SGHKS and CDR2 YYEKEE come from the germline V gene (reference sequence). The CDR3 length is 14 residues. Unmatched junction bases numbered 4, after V lost 3 bases and J lost 8 bases. The CDR3 sequence: CASSSTSGEDIQYF. In nucleotides, the CDR3 is TGTGCCAGCAGCTCGACTAGCGGGGAAGACATTCAGTACTTC.

This clonotype was recorded many times. J is TRBJ1-1 and V is TRBV6-6; D gene uncertain. The CDR3 totals 13 residues. Per the germline V gene, CDR1 is MNHNY and CDR2 is SVGAGI (reference sequence). Trimming took off 6 bases at V and 5 bases at J, with 13 bases between the two ends. CDR3 in amino acids: CASSFLVQTEAFF. DNA of the CDR3: TGTGCCAGCAGCTTCCTCGTACAGACTGAAGCTTTCTTT.

The gene calls are TRBV6-6 and TRBJ2-1; 10 bases are a match to TRBD2. CDR1 is MNHNY, CDR2 SVGAGI, per germline (reference sequence). V was pared by 4 bases and J by 8 bases, with 11 bases of the junction left unmatched. The CDR3 consists of 16 residues. The CDR3 DNA follows: TGTGCCAGCAGTTCCCCGGGGAGCGGGAGGGGGGATGAGCAGTTCTTC. Translated: CASSSPGSGRGDEQFF.

This clonotype was found a few times. This sequence joins TRBV11-2 and TRBJ2-5; possible D gene TRBD1, 6 bases. This CDR3 comprises 15 residues. Looked up from germline, CDR1 is SGHAT and CDR2 is FQNNGV. Trimming left V 1 base short and J 3 bases short, with 12 bases between. The CDR3 here is CASSLAYRAKETQYF. As DNA, the CDR3 is TGTGCCAGCAGCTTAGCCTACAGGGCTAAAGAGACCCAGTACTTC.

This clonotype was observed a handful of times. The chain couples TRBV7-9 to TRBJ2-2; maybe TRBD2 (6 bases). V shed 3 bases and J shed 4 bases, with 9 bases lying between them. Germline CDR1 SEHNR, CDR2 FQNEAQ (reference sequence). CDR3 length: 14 residues. The CDR3 DNA sequence: TGTGCCAGCAGCTTCACTAGCAGCACCGGGGAGCTGTTTTTT. The encoded protein is CASSFTSSTGELFF.

Ten or more counts support this clonotype. This CDR3 is CASSTGRDQETQYF. The CDR3 region has the DNA TGCGCCAGCAGCACAGGACGGGACCAAGAGACCCAGTACTTC. This chain joins TRBV5-1 and TRBJ2-5, with D maybe TRBD1 (5 bases). Trimming cost V 4 bases and J 0 bases, with 10 bases left between them. Germline CDR1 reads SGHRS; CDR2 reads YFSETQ. The CDR3 runs 14 residues.

V usage is TRBV6-1 and J usage is TRBJ2-5, with D possibly matching TRBD2 (6 bases). The CDR3 sequence is 14 residues long. Deletions cut 0 bases from V and 4 bases from J, with 9 bases between. From germline, CDR1 is MNHNS and CDR2 SASEGT. CDR3 region: CASSEAGLGETQYF. The DNA for the CDR3 is TGTGCCAGCAGTGAAGCGGGACTGGGAGAGACCCAGTACTTC.

The rearrangement links TRBV7-9 to TRBJ1-1; tentative D call: TRBD1 (6 bases). Germline CDR1 reads SEHNR; CDR2 reads FQNEAQ (reference sequence). CDR3 length: 12 residues. The V end lost 4 bases, the J end lost 11 bases, and 14 bases lay between the germline ends. CDR3 region: CASSSTTGMAFF. The CDR3 DNA reads as TGTGCCAGCAGCTCAACCACAGGGATGGCTTTCTTT.